This TCR beta chain was identified during a study of early T cells in non-severe SARS-CoV-2 infection (dated by TCRdb to about 2021). For the study in its entirety: Because TCR sequencing was done on bulk RNA from unsorted whole blood, the alpha and beta chains could not be paired.

What the authors observed across the whole study: VDJdb matching was skewed toward anti-spike CD8 responses and likely underestimated virus-specific expansions by missing private and CD4 specificities.

This clonotype was recorded at least ten times. Its antigen specificity is not known. No much larger clonotype is one base removed from it; base qualities were not supplied. CDR1 and CDR2 are drawn from the germline V gene: SQVTM, ANQGSEA. V lost 6 bases and J lost 11 bases, and the count of bases not matched to a germline gene is 5. The CDR3 runs 10 residues from the cysteine to the phenylalanine. Of all the DNA, just the CDR3 is kept, 30 bases in frame from base 1. To prepare the library, 5' RACE was applied. The run used a NextSeq 500. Unique molecular identifiers were attached to individual cDNA molecules in the TCR library protocol so that sequencing error and PCR bias could be corrected. Sequencing covered both TCR alpha and beta chains, and within each sample the abundances of alpha and beta sequences were tightly co-correlated. The original methods were these. V gene, J gene and CDR3 annotation of TCR sequences was performed with Decombinator V4. Expanded TCRs were defined as changing significantly between any two time points under a Poisson model with p below 0.0001. TCR abundances were normalised to the total number of TCRs sequenced per sample and expressed as counts per million. TRAV1-2 paired with TRAJ12, TRAJ20 or TRAJ33 defined MAIT TCRs, while TRAV10 paired with TRAJ18 defined iNKT TCRs. VDJdb, accessed on 1 November 2021, was searched for TCRs annotated for CMV, EBV and SARS-CoV-2, and TCRs annotated for more than one antigen were excluded. Using fastp at Q25 and MiXCR, TCRdb reprocessed the public reads and kept productive beta chains. One record per CDR3 amino acid sequence lists the most common genes and DNA. It is TCRdb's table, rather than the study itself, that gives the V and J calls and clone size. Recorded for this sample are 25,000 to 40,000 distinct CDR3 sequences; roughly 4.5% of them occurred a single time. Of the sample, approximately 7.5% is held by the ten largest clones.

Set within a cohort of healthcare workers in London, UK, this nested case-control study involved weekly PCR testing of nasopharyngeal swabs along with blood sampling. Healthcare workers were recruited during the week of the UK lockdown, between 23 and 31 March 2020, and followed weekly for up to 16 weeks. The TCR comes from an adult who was a healthcare worker with PCR-confirmed SARS-CoV-2 infection or an uninfected control (not recorded which). The sequenced material came from whole blood. The V and J genes are TRBV29-1 and TRBJ1-1; 8 central nucleotides agree with TRBD1. The CDR3 has the sequence CSVAQGAAFF. The DNA is TGCAGCGTCGCTCAGGGGGCGGCTTTCTTT.